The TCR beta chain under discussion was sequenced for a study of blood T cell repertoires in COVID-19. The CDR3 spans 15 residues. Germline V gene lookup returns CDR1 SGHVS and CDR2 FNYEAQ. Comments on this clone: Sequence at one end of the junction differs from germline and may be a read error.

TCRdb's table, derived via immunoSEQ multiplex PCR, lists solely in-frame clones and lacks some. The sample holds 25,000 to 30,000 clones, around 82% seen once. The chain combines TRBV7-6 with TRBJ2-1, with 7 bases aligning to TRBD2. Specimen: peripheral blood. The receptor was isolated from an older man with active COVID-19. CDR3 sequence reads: CASSLEEAGAGPSIF. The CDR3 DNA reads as TGTGCCAGCAGCTTAGAAGAGGCGGGAGCTGGGCCAAGTATCTTC.